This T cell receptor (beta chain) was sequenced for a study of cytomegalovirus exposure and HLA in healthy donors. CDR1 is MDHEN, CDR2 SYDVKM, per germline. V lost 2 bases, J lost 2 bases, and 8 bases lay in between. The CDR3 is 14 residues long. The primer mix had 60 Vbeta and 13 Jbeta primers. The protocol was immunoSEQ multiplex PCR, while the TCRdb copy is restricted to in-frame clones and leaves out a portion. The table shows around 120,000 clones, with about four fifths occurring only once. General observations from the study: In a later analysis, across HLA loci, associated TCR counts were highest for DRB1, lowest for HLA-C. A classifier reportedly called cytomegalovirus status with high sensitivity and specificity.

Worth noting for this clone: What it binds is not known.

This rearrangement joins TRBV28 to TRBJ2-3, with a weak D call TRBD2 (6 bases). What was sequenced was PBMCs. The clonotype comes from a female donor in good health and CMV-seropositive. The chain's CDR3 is CASSLAGTTDTQYF. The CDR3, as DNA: TGTGCCAGCAGTTTAGCGGGGACCACAGATACGCAGTATTTT.